The 19 T cell receptor beta chains below come from one sample, sequenced in a study of T-cell reconstitution after alpha-beta-depleted transplantation in children. The TCRbeta library incorporated unique molecular identifiers. TCRdb reprocessed the PCR reads with MiXCR, giving one entry per CDR3 protein. In the table there are around 440,000 distinct CDR3 sequences, roughly a tenth of which are singletons. Material: PBMCs, obtained before TCRalphabeta/CD19-depleted stem cell transplant. The receptor source for this set is a child aged 2 to 10 with inherited bone marrow failure, due to receive a stem cell transplant.

This clonotype was found many times. The chain recombines TRBV9 with TRBJ2-3; D might be TRBD2 (6 bases). CDR3 size: 15 residues. With 0 bases removed from V and 6 bases from J, the gap between germline ends came to 14 bases. Germline V gives CDR1 SGDLS, CDR2 YYNGEE. CDR3 region: CASSVGGRTSDTQYF. The DNA of the CDR3 is TGTGCCAGCAGCGTAGGGGGACGCACTAGCGATACGCAGTATTTT.

This clonotype was seen many times. The limits of the CDR3 on the DNA are not certain, so only TCRdb's listed CDR3 is given. The chain uses TRBV20-1 and TRBJ1-1; no DNA check was done on the table's D call, TRBD1. In germline, CDR1 is DFQATT, CDR2 SNEGSKA (reference sequence). 15 amino acids form the CDR3, both terminal residues included. The CDR3 sequence: CSASFFGPGDTEAFF.

This clonotype was detected many times. The chain combines TRBV20-1 with TRBJ1-5; 8 bases align to TRBD1. The CDR3 runs to 14 residues. The J segment lost 2 bases and the V segment lost 3 bases, leaving 3 bases of the junction unmatched. Germline CDR1 DFQATT, CDR2 SNEGSKA (reference sequence). The CDR3 DNA is TGCAGTGCTAGGGTGGACAGGGGCAATCAGCCCCAGCATTTT. Residues: CSARVDRGNQPQHF.

This clonotype was detected ten times or more. The V call is TRBV29-1, the J call TRBJ1-2; D might be TRBD1 (6 bases). The V gene's germline CDR1 is SQVTM and CDR2 ANQGSEA. The CDR3 is 13 amino acids. Trimming pared 6 bases from V and 5 bases from J, leaving 16 bases between. The CDR3 reads CSVQGGREYGYTF. CDR3 bases: TGCAGCGTCCAAGGGGGGCGGGAGTATGGCTACACCTTC.

This clonotype was seen ten or more times. The rearrangement links TRBV10-3 to TRBJ2-7; TRBD1 is a possible D gene (6 bases). V was clipped by 4 bases and J by 4 bases, with 11 bases between them. Germline V gene sequence: CDR1 ENHRY, CDR2 SYGVKD. The CDR3 has 13 residues. CDR3 loop: CAISAGTQYEQYF. DNA for the CDR3: TGTGCCATCAGTGCAGGGACACAGTACGAGCAGTACTTC.

Many counts were recorded for this clonotype. Here the CDR3 DNA reads TGTGCCAGCAGCTTAGGAGGAGGGGGCGCGATAAATCAGCCCCAGCATTTT. This sequence encodes CASSLGGGGAINQPQHF. The V call is TRBV7-2, the J call TRBJ1-5, with TRBD1 matching 7 bases. The junction had 10 bases not matched to a gene; V was cut back by 1 base and J by 4 bases. The CDR3 runs to 17 residues. Germline V gives CDR1 SGHTA, CDR2 FQGNSA.

The chain joins TRBV29-1 to TRBJ2-1, with D perhaps assigned TRBD1 or TRBD2 (5 bases each). There are 15 residues in the CDR3. Germline assignment: CDR1 SQVTM and CDR2 ANQGSEA. Between the trimmed V and J ends, which lost 5 bases and 5 bases, there was a span of 19 bases. CDR3 nucleotides: TGCAGCGTTTTGGGGGAAGCGGAACCAAACAATGAGCAGTTCTTC. Translation: CSVLGEAEPNNEQFF.

The chain carries TRBV6-5 and TRBJ2-3; TRBD2 matches at 10 bases. With 3 bases clipped from V and 1 base from J, the junction kept 4 bases outside the gene matches. This CDR3 is built from 16 residues. Germline values: CDR1 MNHEY, CDR2 SVGAGI. The DNA for the CDR3 is TGTGCCAGCAGTTATCCCGGACTAGCGGGCACAGATACGCAGTATTTT. Translation: CASSYPGLAGTDTQYF.

The table lists this clonotype with a few counts. The rearrangement uses TRBV7-2 and TRBJ1-2; weak D call: TRBD1 (5 bases). Trimming left V 1 base short and J 5 bases short, with 14 bases between. The germline CDR1 and CDR2 sequences are SGHTA and FQGNSA. This CDR3 has 15 residues. CDR3 residues: CASSLGAGSRYGYTF. For the CDR3, the DNA is TGTGCCAGCAGCTTAGGTGCAGGGAGCCGGTATGGCTACACCTTC.

This clonotype showed up many times. This sequence joins TRBV7-2 and TRBJ2-1; D not resolved. Germline values: CDR1 SGHTA, CDR2 FQGNSA. V lost 1 base and J 8 bases, leaving 15 bases between the germline ends. This CDR3 comprises 15 residues. CDR3 residues: CASSLVGVRWDEQFF. In DNA, the CDR3 is TGTGCCAGCAGCTTAGTGGGTGTCCGCTGGGATGAGCAGTTCTTC.

This clonotype was seen ten or more times. V gene TRBV27 combines with J gene TRBJ1-2; D remains unclear. The CDR3 covers 14 residues. Germline CDR1 MNHEY, CDR2 SMNVEV (reference sequence). Trimming cost V 5 bases and J 8 bases, with 18 bases left between them. The CDR3 here is CASSPLPYSPGYTF. The CDR3 DNA sequence: TGTGCCAGCAGTCCACTCCCGTACAGCCCGGGCTACACCTTC.

At least ten counts were recorded for this clonotype. J is TRBJ2-3 and V is TRBV24-1; 9 nucleotides match TRBD2. CDR1 and CDR2 (germline): KGHDR, SFDVKD. This CDR3 contains 15 residues. Trimming cost V 4 bases and J 5 bases; bases outside gene matches: 6. The CDR3 is CATSEPLAGRDTQYF. The CDR3 DNA reads TGTGCCACCAGTGAGCCTCTAGCGGGACGAGATACGCAGTATTTT.

This clonotype was recorded many times. V usage is TRBV21-1 and J usage is TRBJ2-1; the tabulated D call, TRBD2, remains unverified against the DNA. TRBV21-1 is a pseudogene. CDR3 length: 18 amino acids. For the CDR3, the DNA is TGTGCCAGCAGCGCAAAAGTGCAGGCGAGCGGGAACTACAATGAGCAGTTCTTC. Protein: CASSAKVQASGNYNEQFF.

This clonotype was counted between two and nine times. The chain combines TRBV7-2 with TRBJ2-1; D is uncertain. Germline V gene lookup returns CDR1 SGHTA and CDR2 FQGNSA. The V end was cut by 1 base, the J end by 6 bases, with 10 bases between. CDR3 length: 14 amino acids. CDR3 in amino acids: CASSLVAPGNEQFF. CDR3 DNA: TGTGCCAGCAGCTTAGTGGCGCCGGGCAATGAGCAGTTCTTC.

This clonotype was seen many times. The chain combines TRBV28 with TRBJ2-7; 10 positions match TRBD1. The CDR3 totals 14 residues. The germline CDR1 and CDR2 sequences are MDHEN and SYDVKM. The V and J ends lost 7 bases and 4 bases, in that order; junction bases with no gene match: 7. The CDR3: CASNGPGQGYEQYF. CDR3 nucleotide sequence: TGTGCCAGCAACGGACCGGGACAGGGGTACGAGCAGTACTTC.

This clonotype showed up many times. The chain links TRBV29-1 to TRBJ2-5, with 10 bases identical to TRBD2. The length of the CDR3 is 14 residues. Trimming cost V 6 bases and J 7 bases; bases outside gene matches: 11. Germline V CDR1 and CDR2: SQVTM, ANQGSEA. CDR3 amino acids: CSVTSGRDFGTQYF. The CDR3 DNA sequence: TGCAGCGTGACCAGCGGGAGGGACTTCGGGACCCAGTACTTC.

This clonotype was picked up many times. The chain recombines TRBV10-3 with TRBJ2-7; possibly TRBD1 for D (6 bases). Trimming removed 4 bases at V and 1 base at J, with 11 bases between. CDR3 size: 14 residues. Germline values: CDR1 ENHRY, CDR2 SYGVKD. The CDR3 spells CAISVDRYSYEQYF. Written as DNA, the CDR3 is TGTGCCATCAGTGTCGACAGGTATTCCTACGAGCAGTACTTC.

This clonotype has ten or more counts. The gene calls are TRBV12-3 or TRBV12-4 and TRBJ2-7; 7 positions match TRBD1. V dropped 5 bases and J dropped 7; count of bases not matched to a gene: 14. CDR3 length: 15 amino acids. The CDR3 loop is CASSPRGLIGREQYF. As DNA, the CDR3 is TGTGCCAGCAGTCCCAGGGGGTTAATTGGTAGGGAGCAGTACTTC.

The sample holds many counts of this clonotype. The rearrangement links TRBV20-1 to TRBJ2-1; no clear D. The CDR3 length is 13 residues. V was shortened by 7 bases and J by 2 bases, with 12 bases between the two germline ends. Germline V gene lookup returns CDR1 DFQATT and CDR2 SNEGSKA (reference sequence). The chain's CDR3 is CSGVLIAYNEQFF. The DNA of the CDR3 is TGCAGTGGTGTCCTAATCGCCTACAATGAGCAGTTCTTC.